The T cell receptor (beta chain) described here comes from a study of CD8+CD57+ T cells in acquired aplastic anemia (dated by TCRdb to between 2018 and 2020). Background for the entire study: On average, sorted CD4+ and CD8+ cells yielded around 3.5 ug of extracted DNA, with a range of roughly 0.18 to 27.4 ug. A CD8+CD57+ expansion meant a frequency higher than the mean frequency seen in healthy subjects. Findings and caveats that apply to the study as a whole: Although twenty-nine CD8+ CDR3 sequences were shared by patients and controls, these sequences appeared highly expressed in patients and within the immunodominant clones of patients. Patients and healthy controls showed no significant difference in CD8+ Simpson's diversity (P=0.060).

TCR beta VDJ combination and CDR3 sequence profiling used genomic DNA as the template. An Illumina HiSeq 2000 was the platform used for TCR repertoire sequencing. Per the source publication's procedure: TRBV/TRBJ rearrangement plots, CDR3 size and DJ length profiles, and Simpson's diversity index were used to evaluate the repertoires. The immunodominant clone was defined as the most abundant DNA sequence in deep sequencing data. CDR3 amino acid sequences were screened for sharing across subjects and compared with published repertoires and the VDJdb database. Starting from the raw public reads, TCRdb applied fastp trimming at Q25, assembled clones with MiXCR and retained in-frame beta chains. Every entry covers one CDR3 protein and lists the most common genes and DNA from its rows. The V and J calls follow TCRdb's processing rather than the paper's. Here the sample has under 500,000 distinct CDR3 sequences; more than 25% occur a single time. Less than 0.85% of the sample is in the top ten clones.

Expansion of CD8+CD57+ cells had been shown by flow cytometry in the patients chosen for sequencing. Every patient had a diagnosis of severe acquired aplastic anemia based on International Study of Aplastic Anemia and Agranulocytosis and Camitta criteria. Patients had received no therapy at the time of blood sampling. In the study, sorted CD4+ and CD8+ blood T cells from patients with severe aplastic anemia and from healthy subjects underwent deep sequencing of TCR repertoires. Patients were enrolled in the USA under clinicaltrials.gov protocols 00001620, 01623167, 00001397, 00071045, 00081523 and 00961064. Ficoll-Paque density gradient centrifugation was used to isolate peripheral blood mononuclear cells. Before DNA extraction, CD4+ and CD8+ T cells were sorted by FACS or by magnetic beads. This clonotype was seen repeatedly, ten times or more. Its antigen specificity is not known. No much larger clone exists at a distance of one base, and base qualities are not known.

The sequencing sample was made of sorted CD4+, CD8+, or CD8+CD57+ T cells (not recorded which) from PBMCs. The sequence was collected from a human donor with aplastic anemia.

This receptor has the CDR3 CASSITGQSSPLHF. DNA sequence: TGTGCCAGTAGTATCACGGGACAGTCGTCACCCCTCCACTTT. Here the chain combines TRBV19 and TRBJ1-6, and TRBD1 aligns with 7 junction nucleotides. The germline V gene (reference sequence) supplies CDR1 LNHDA and CDR2 SQIVND. The germline V and J ends show losses of 3 bases and 10 bases respectively, and no gene match explains 6 bases of the junction. Including the terminal cysteine and phenylalanine, the CDR3 comprises 14 residues. Here the CDR3 DNA is all that survives: 42 bases in frame from base 1.